This record looks at one T cell receptor beta chain sequence and its context. Next came a second PCR, run for about 6 to 11 cycles, which used a sample-barcoded 5' primer along with a J-beta primer mix. TCRdb independently ran MiXCR on the 5' RACE reads; one entry per CDR3 protein. In the table there are nearly 800,000 distinct CDR3 sequences, approximately 25% of which are singletons. These data are taken from a study of blood T cells in healthy people across ages. At the level of the study: Per two T cells, template switching captured roughly one barcoded beta molecule.

This CDR3 is built from 11 residues. CDR1 is SQVTM, CDR2 ANQGSEA, per germline. The J segment lost 9 bases and the V segment lost 8 bases, leaving 5 bases of the junction unmatched. These data were likewise used in another study, on T cells of mothers and their children. That report adds: Each child contributed millions of TCR beta CDR3 reads, while each mother contributed over 8 million.

The sequence was collected from a boy aged 5-17 years in good health. Sequenced input: blood. The chain recombines TRBV29-1 with TRBJ2-4, with 9 positions matching TRBD1. The CDR3 protein is CSMGQGSIQYF. The CDR3 DNA reads TGCAGCATGGGACAGGGTAGCATTCAGTACTTC.